This T cell receptor (beta chain) derives from a study of blood T cells in healthy people across ages. Ten milliliters of peripheral blood were drawn from each donor. The use of a sample-barcoded 5' primer and a J-beta primer mix characterized a second PCR of roughly 7 to 11 cycles. TCRdb reanalysed the 5' RACE reads using MiXCR and keeps one entry per CDR3 protein. The sample yields approximately 730,000 distinct CDR3 sequences, roughly 44% seen once. Of note for this clonotype: No antigen is known for it.

Trimming cost V 4 bases and J 5 bases; bases outside gene matches: 4. This CDR3 region has 13 residues. The germline CDR1 and CDR2 sequences are MNHNS and SASEGT. Study-wide results and caveats: CMV status of donors was unknown, possibly confounding expanded clonotype changes.

Sequencing was performed on blood. This TCR came from a woman aged 55-69 years in good health. This chain connects TRBV6-1 to TRBJ1-1; TRBD1 matches 7 bases. The CDR3 here is CASSGGQRTEAFF. The CDR3 DNA is TGTGCCAGCAGTGGGGGACAGCGGACTGAAGCTTTCTTT.